The rows below give T cell receptor beta chains drawn from one sample of a study of early T cells in non-severe SARS-CoV-2 infection. TCRdb re-called the 5' RACE reads through MiXCR, storing one row per CDR3 protein. The sample lists 30,000 to 45,000 distinct CDR3 sequences, about 3.9% seen once, with around 5.6% in the top ten. Sequences were obtained from whole blood. These receptor sequences come from an adult who was a healthcare worker with PCR-confirmed SARS-CoV-2 infection or an uninfected control (not recorded which). CDR3s include the opening cysteine and the closing phenylalanine or tryptophan. A D gene is named only where the DNA matches it firmly. Clone size is given for some rows only: seen once, a few or many times, or a class if the clone is expanded.

many	TRBV10-3	TRBJ2-5	TRBD2	TGTGCCATCGGGCTAGCGGGGCCCCAAGAGACCCAGTACTTC	CAIGLAGPQETQYF
-	TRBV19	TRBJ2-2	-	TGTGCCAGTAGTATTAAGAACACCGGGGAGCTGTTTTTT	CASSIKNTGELFF
-	TRBV7-9	TRBJ2-3	-	TGTGCCAGCAGCTCGTTGGCGGATACGCAGTATTTT	CASSSLADTQYF
many	TRBV7-2	TRBJ1-2	-	TGTGCCAGCAGCCTGACAGCCTGGAGAGGGGGCTACACCTTC	CASSLTAWRGGYTF
many	TRBV12-5	TRBJ2-5	TRBD1	TGTGCTAGTGCCCCCCGGGACAGGACCTATCAAGAGACCCAGTACTTC	CASAPRDRTYQETQYF
-	TRBV7-6	TRBJ2-1	TRBD2	TGTGCCAGCAGCCTAGGGGTAGGACTAGCGGGGGTTGAGCAGTTCTTC	CASSLGVGLAGVEQFF
many	TRBV14	TRBJ2-7	-	TGTGCCAGCAGCCAATTGTCTGGCGAGCAGTACTTC	CASSQLSGEQYF
many	TRBV18	TRBJ2-7	TRBD1	TGTGCCAGCTCACCGGGACAGGGGAGTGGCGAGCAGTACTTC	CASSPGQGSGEQYF
many	TRBV10-3	TRBJ1-1	-	TGTGCCATCAGCCGGGCCTTAGAGGCTGAAGCTTTCTTT	CAISRALEAEAFF
many	TRBV7-9	TRBJ1-1	-	TGTGCCAGCAGCTCCCTGGGTAACACTGAAGCTTTCTTT	CASSSLGNTEAFF
few	TRBV18	TRBJ2-2	-	TGTGCCAGCTCTCCGTTGAACACCGGGGAGCTGTTTTTT	CASSPLNTGELFF
many	TRBV12-3/TRBV12-4	TRBJ2-6	-	TGTGCCAGCAGTTTTTACAGCTCTGGGGCCAACGTCCTGACTTTC	CASSFYSSGANVLTF
-	TRBV19	TRBJ2-7	-	TGTGCCAGTAGTAGCCCACGACAGGCTCCCTACGAGCAGTACTTC	CASSSPRQAPYEQYF
many	TRBV7-8	TRBJ2-5	-	TGTGCCAGCAGCTTACGAGGGGGGGAGACCCAGTACTTC	CASSLRGGETQYF
many	TRBV27	TRBJ1-5	-	TGTGCCAGCAGCCAACAGGGACTTAGCAATCAGCCCCAGCATTTT	CASSQQGLSNQPQHF
few	TRBV18	TRBJ1-5	TRBD1	TGTGCCAGCTCGGGCGGGACAGGGGACAATCAGCCCCAGCATTTT	CASSGGTGDNQPQHF
many	TRBV2	TRBJ2-3	-	TGTGCCAGCAGTGTATACGGGAGAAGCACAGATACGCAGTATTTT	CASSVYGRSTDTQYF
-	TRBV10-3	TRBJ2-3	-	TGTGCCATCAGCCCGGGGAGCTCAGATACGCAGTATTTT	CAISPGSSDTQYF
few	TRBV7-9	TRBJ2-3	-	TGTGCCAGCAGCCCTCGGGAGCTAGATACGCAGTATTTT	CASSPRELDTQYF
many	TRBV24-1	TRBJ1-5	-	TGTGCCACCAGTGACCCCAGGGATAGCAATCAGCCCCAGCATTTT	CATSDPRDSNQPQHF
many	TRBV2	TRBJ2-7	TRBD1	TGTGCCAGCAGTGAAGGAAGGGGACAGTGGACCTACGAGCAGTACTTC	CASSEGRGQWTYEQYF
many	TRBV7-8	TRBJ2-7	TRBD2	TGTGCCAGCAGCCATCCGGGACTAGCGGGCAAGTACGAGCAGTACTTC	CASSHPGLAGKYEQYF
many	TRBV2	TRBJ2-1	TRBD1	TGTGCCACCTACAGGGGCGAGCAGTTCTTC	CATYRGEQFF
many	TRBV7-3	TRBJ1-1	-	TGTGCCAGCAGCGCTCACAGTGACACTGAAGCTTTCTTT	CASSAHSDTEAFF
many	TRBV7-9	TRBJ2-5	-	TGTGCCAGCAGCAAAGGAGAGACCCAGTACTTC	CASSKGETQYF
few	TRBV20-1	TRBJ2-3	-	TGCAGTGCTAGAGATCGGCTAGTGGGCACAGATACGCAGTATTTT	CSARDRLVGTDTQYF
many	TRBV20-1	TRBJ1-1	-	TGCAGTGCTAGGAAGTTAACTAACACTGAAGCTTTCTTT	CSARKLTNTEAFF
few	TRBV4-3	TRBJ2-2	-	TGCGCCAGCAGCCCGTCCCGTCGGGTCACCGGGGAGCTGTTTTTT	CASSPSRRVTGELFF
few	TRBV24-1	TRBJ1-1	-	TGTGCCACCAGTGATTTTAAGGACACTGAAGCTTTCTTT	CATSDFKDTEAFF
few	TRBV20-1	TRBJ2-1	-	TGCAGTGCCCTGGGACTGGACAATGAGCAGTTCTTC	CSALGLDNEQFF
many	TRBV15	TRBJ2-7	TRBD1	TGTGCCACCAGCAGGCAACAGGGGTCGGACGAGCAGTACTTC	CATSRQQGSDEQYF
many	TRBV6-2/TRBV6-3	TRBJ1-3	-	TGTGCCAGCACCGAGGACGGAGGAAACACCATATATTTT	CASTEDGGNTIYF
many	TRBV4-2	TRBJ2-3	-	TGTGCCAGCAGCCAAGGGTCCACGGATACGCAGTATTTT	CASSQGSTDTQYF
-	TRBV11-2	TRBJ2-7	TRBD2	TGTGCCAGCAGCTTCGCAGCGGGAGTGCTTGGCGAGCAGTACTTC	CASSFAAGVLGEQYF
medium-sized	TRBV29-1	TRBJ1-1	-	TGCAGCGTAGTCAGGACAGCGATGAACACTGAAGCTTTCTTT	CSVVRTAMNTEAFF
many	TRBV6-5	TRBJ1-4	TRBD1	TGTGCCAGCAGTTACTCAGCAGGGGGACTTGAAAAACTGTTTTTT	CASSYSAGGLEKLFF
many	TRBV6-8	TRBJ2-7	-	TGTGCCAGGAACCAGGGGTCCTACGAGCAGTACTTC	CARNQGSYEQYF
-	TRBV30	TRBJ2-6	-	TGTGCCTGGAGTCTTGGACACTCTGGGGCCAACGTCCTGACTTTC	CAWSLGHSGANVLTF
many	TRBV5-1	TRBJ2-5	-	TGCGCCAGCAGCTTGGGAGTAATGCTATCCTACCAAGAGACCCAGTACTTC	CASSLGVMLSYQETQYF
many	TRBV7-9	TRBJ2-5	-	TGTGCCAGCAGCCCCCCCTCGTACCAAGAGACCCAGTACTTC	CASSPPSYQETQYF
many	TRBV11-2	TRBJ2-5	-	TGTGCCAGCAGCTTATTGGGTACTGGAGGCCAAGAGACCCAGTACTTC	CASSLLGTGGQETQYF